This T cell receptor beta chain emerged from a study of T cells after yellow fever vaccination (dated by TCRdb to about 2019). Regarding the complete study: The SMART-Seq v4 Ultra Low Input RNA kit was used to prepare libraries from fractions with low cell numbers. To track T-cell clones before and after primary and booster YFV17D yellow fever vaccination, bulk TCR alpha and beta repertoires were sequenced longitudinally. Blood samples were taken at several timepoints before and after primary and secondary immunization, and bulk PBMC replicates and cell subsets were isolated. Two healthy male donors, one aged 18 to 30 and one aged 30 to 40 years, were included in the cohort.

Including cysteine and phenylalanine, the CDR3 has 11 amino acids. The DNA shown is the 33-base CDR3, in frame from base 1. Between the V and J ends, shortened by 7 bases and 7 bases respectively, the junction contains 13 bases. Per the germline V gene, SQVTM is the CDR1 and ANQGSEA is the CDR2. What the authors observed across the whole study: Most clones expanded after primary vaccination were re-detected after the booster (around 96% of CD4 and 88% of CD8), suggesting broad memory maintenance. A small share of clonotypes occurred in both CD4 and CD8 compartments, likely arising from convergent recombination. Compared with the primary T-cell response, the secondary T-cell response was weaker but faster, peaking on day 5 rather than day 15. The study included only two donors, which limits how far the findings can be generalized. Because abundant contaminating clonotypes from the bulk population could be contained in FACS-sorted repertoires, computational filtering was required.

TCR cDNA was synthesized by 5'RACE template switching, which introduced a universal primer site and unique molecular identifiers. cDNA synthesis was primed from both the TCR alpha and TCR beta constant segments. Two PCR steps were used to amplify libraries, with sample barcodes and sequencing adapters being added in the second step. Libraries were sequenced on Illumina HiSeq 2500 (2x100 bp) or NovaSeq (2x150 bp). The paper's processing steps were these. Reads were demultiplexed and collapsed into UMI consensus sequences with MIGEC, and V(D)J alignment was performed with MiXCR. Clonotypes responding to the vaccine were identified with edgeR on replicate PBMC samples, with the criteria of FDR below 0.01 and a log2 fold change above 5 up to day 15. CD4 or CD8 identity was assigned to each bulk clonotype according to whether the clonotype was present at higher abundance in the sequenced CD4 repertoire or the sequenced CD8 repertoire. The public reads were quality trimmed at Q25 with fastp and then assembled into clones with MiXCR by TCRdb, keeping productive beta chains. Rows are unified per CDR3 protein, each entry keeping the most common DNA and genes. The V and J calls reflect TCRdb's pipeline rather than the authors' work. Recorded for this sample are approximately 550,000 distinct CDR3 sequences; approximately 21% of them occurred a single time. Around 15% of the sample is in the top ten clones.

The treatment or condition tag for this specimen amounts to: live attenuated yellow fever vaccine strain. At every blood-draw timepoint, two biological replicates of bulk PBMCs were collected. PBMCs were isolated from peripheral blood using a standard Ficoll-Paque protocol. TriZol was used to extract RNA from bulk PBMCs, from CD4 and CD8 fractions, and from dextramer-positive and dextramer-negative fractions. To note about this clonotype: Its antigen target is currently unknown. Per-base quality was not reported, and no clone a single base away is much larger than it.

The rearrangement combines TRBV29-1 with TRBJ2-5; TRBD2 is a possible D gene, resting on 6 matching bases. This receptor was obtained from a man younger than 45 who received the YFV17D yellow fever vaccine. Source: PBMCs, taken 15 days after the yellow fever booster vaccination. The DNA sequence is as follows: TGCAGCGGCGGGGAAGGTGCGACCCAGTACTTC. Translated, it gives CSGGEGATQYF.